The rows below give T cell receptor beta chains drawn from one sample of a study of Tregs in tolerant kidney transplant recipients. Antigen specificity for these receptors is unknown. Assay used: immunoSEQ multiplex PCR; TCRdb lists only in-frame clones, some missing. The table has about 4,800 clones, 40% seen once. Sample: CD8+ T cells from blood cultured with allogeneic cells. The receptors here all came from a human donor in good health. Each CDR3 is given with its conserved first and last residue. Each record gives: CDR3 DNA, CDR3 protein, J gene, clone size, D gene, V gene. The D gene is left open where the match is weak. The size field is filled for only some rows; it gives once, few, many or a size class.

CDR3nt: TGCGCCAGCAGCCATCTAGCGGGAGGGGGTAGCACAGATACGCAGTATTTT; CDR3aa: CASSHLAGGGSTDTQYF; j_gene: TRBJ2-3; abundance: once; d_gene: TRBD2; v_gene: TRBV4-1
CDR3nt: TGCGCCAGCAGCCCCCGACAGGGGTTATACGAGCAGTACTTC; CDR3aa: CASSPRQGLYEQYF; j_gene: TRBJ2-7; abundance: few; d_gene: TRBD1; v_gene: TRBV4-1
CDR3nt: TGCAGTGCTAGGGCAGGATACGAGCAGTACTTC; CDR3aa: CSARAGYEQYF; j_gene: TRBJ2-7; abundance: NA; d_gene: NA; v_gene: TRBV20-1
CDR3nt: TGCGCCAGCAGCCCGGGACTAGCGGGAGCGGATGAGCAGTTCTTC; CDR3aa: CASSPGLAGADEQFF; j_gene: TRBJ2-1; abundance: NA; d_gene: TRBD2; v_gene: TRBV5-1
CDR3nt: TGTGCCAGCAGCTTAACTAGCGGTAGACCCTACGAGCAGTACTTC; CDR3aa: CASSLTSGRPYEQYF; j_gene: TRBJ2-7; abundance: NA; d_gene: TRBD2; v_gene: TRBV11-2
CDR3nt: TGCGCCAGCAGCCAAGGGCAGGGGGCCTACGAGCAGTACTTC; CDR3aa: CASSQGQGAYEQYF; j_gene: TRBJ2-7; abundance: once; d_gene: TRBD1; v_gene: TRBV11-2
CDR3nt: TGTGCCAGCAGCGCGGAGGACAGCCCTACTCATGGAAACACCATATATTTT; CDR3aa: CASSAEDSPTHGNTIYF; j_gene: TRBJ1-3; abundance: few; d_gene: NA; v_gene: TRBV9
CDR3nt: TGTGCCAGCAGCCCCGGGGGGACCTACCACACTGAAGCTTTCTTT; CDR3aa: CASSPGGTYHTEAFF; j_gene: TRBJ1-1; abundance: medium-sized; d_gene: NA; v_gene: TRBV11-3
CDR3nt: TGTGCCAGCAGCCTGGGCCCTCGCGGGGGGGAGTTCTTC; CDR3aa: CASSLGPRGGEFF; j_gene: TRBJ2-1; abundance: few; d_gene: TRBD2; v_gene: TRBV6-6
CDR3nt: TGCGCCAGCAGCCAAGATCCGGTAGATACGCAGTATTTT; CDR3aa: CASSQDPVDTQYF; j_gene: TRBJ2-3; abundance: medium-sized; d_gene: NA; v_gene: TRBV4-3
CDR3nt: TGTGCCACCTCGATAGGCAATCAGCCCCAGCATTTT; CDR3aa: CATSIGNQPQHF; j_gene: TRBJ1-5; abundance: medium-sized; d_gene: NA; v_gene: TRBV19
CDR3nt: TGTGCCAGCAGCTTCGCGGAGACCCAGTACTTC; CDR3aa: CASSFAETQYF; j_gene: TRBJ2-5; abundance: few; d_gene: NA; v_gene: TRBV5-6
CDR3nt: TGTGCCAGCTCGGGCCTCGGCCCTGAAGCTTTCTTT; CDR3aa: CASSGLGPEAFF; j_gene: TRBJ1-1; abundance: few; d_gene: NA; v_gene: TRBV6-5
CDR3nt: TGTGCCAGCAGCTTAGGCCTGGGGGCCTCGAATGAGCAGTTCTTC; CDR3aa: CASSLGLGASNEQFF; j_gene: TRBJ2-1; abundance: medium-sized; d_gene: NA; v_gene: TRBV13
CDR3nt: TGTGCCATCAGCTCGGGGACTAGGTCCAATGAGCAGTTCTTC; CDR3aa: CAISSGTRSNEQFF; j_gene: TRBJ2-1; abundance: NA; d_gene: TRBD2; v_gene: TRBV10-3
CDR3nt: TGTGCCAGCAGTTCGGGGTCCACTGAAGCTTTCTTT; CDR3aa: CASSSGSTEAFF; j_gene: TRBJ1-1; abundance: once; d_gene: NA; v_gene: TRBV30
CDR3nt: TGCGCCAGCAGTCGAGACCGTAGCAATCAGCCCCAGCATTTT; CDR3aa: CASSRDRSNQPQHF; j_gene: TRBJ1-5; abundance: few; d_gene: NA; v_gene: TRBV23-1
CDR3nt: TGTGCCAGCAGCTTGTTAAGCTCCTATAATTCACCCCTCCACTTT; CDR3aa: CASSLLSSYNSPLHF; j_gene: TRBJ1-6; abundance: NA; d_gene: NA; v_gene: TRBV7-1
CDR3nt: TGTGCCAGCAGCTTTAAGAGGTATTGGGGAGGCTATGAAAAACTGTTTTTT; CDR3aa: CASSFKRYWGGYEKLFF; j_gene: TRBJ1-4; abundance: NA; d_gene: NA; v_gene: TRBV11-2
CDR3nt: TGTGCCAGCAGCTTTGGGGGGGGTGAGCAGTTCTTC; CDR3aa: CASSFGGGEQFF; j_gene: TRBJ2-1; abundance: medium-sized; d_gene: TRBD2; v_gene: TRBV11-2
CDR3nt: TGTGCCAGCAACACAGGGTACTATGGCTACACCTTC; CDR3aa: CASNTGYYGYTF; j_gene: TRBJ1-2; abundance: many; d_gene: NA; v_gene: TRBV9
CDR3nt: TGTGCCATCAGTGAGTCAAGGACAGGGTATGAAAAACTGTTTTTT; CDR3aa: CAISESRTGYEKLFF; j_gene: TRBJ1-4; abundance: few; d_gene: TRBD1; v_gene: TRBV10-3
CDR3nt: TGTGCCAGCAGCGTGGGACTGAACTACGAGCAGTACTTC; CDR3aa: CASSVGLNYEQYF; j_gene: TRBJ2-7; abundance: NA; d_gene: NA; v_gene: TRBV11-3
CDR3nt: TGTGCCAGCAGCACTAGCACAGATACGCAGTATTTT; CDR3aa: CASSTSTDTQYF; j_gene: TRBJ2-3; abundance: NA; d_gene: NA; v_gene: TRBV5-4
CDR3nt: TGTGCCAGCAGCCCAGCCGTAATCGGACCTGAAGCTTTCTTT; CDR3aa: CASSPAVIGPEAFF; j_gene: TRBJ1-1; abundance: few; d_gene: NA; v_gene: TRBV7-8
CDR3nt: TGTGCCAGCAGCTTAGTATTGGACTACAATGAGCAGTTCTTC; CDR3aa: CASSLVLDYNEQFF; j_gene: TRBJ2-1; abundance: medium-sized; d_gene: NA; v_gene: TRBV7-2
CDR3nt: TGTGCCAGCAGTTACGAGGGGAGTTCACCCCTCCACTTT; CDR3aa: CASSYEGSSPLHF; j_gene: TRBJ1-6; abundance: NA; d_gene: NA; v_gene: TRBV6-5
CDR3nt: TGTGCCAGCAGTGAGCCAGGGGACTCTGGTCCGCAGTATTTT; CDR3aa: CASSEPGDSGPQYF; j_gene: TRBJ2-3; abundance: NA; d_gene: NA; v_gene: TRBV2
CDR3nt: TGTGCCAGCAGCCAAGTTGGGGAACTGAGGAGTGAGCAGTTCTTC; CDR3aa: CASSQVGELRSEQFF; j_gene: TRBJ2-1; abundance: NA; d_gene: NA; v_gene: TRBV14
CDR3nt: TGTGCCAGCAGCCCAGGACAGCGGGAGGCGGGGGAGCTGTTTTTT; CDR3aa: CASSPGQREAGELFF; j_gene: TRBJ2-2; abundance: NA; d_gene: TRBD2; v_gene: TRBV7-3
CDR3nt: TGTGCCAGCAGGGGGGGGGCTTGGACTGAAGCTTTCTTT; CDR3aa: CASRGGAWTEAFF; j_gene: TRBJ1-1; abundance: medium-sized; d_gene: NA; v_gene: TRBV6-6
CDR3nt: TGTGCCAGCAGCTTGTCCTGGACAGGGCGCGGCTACACCTTC; CDR3aa: CASSLSWTGRGYTF; j_gene: TRBJ1-2; abundance: NA; d_gene: TRBD1; v_gene: TRBV5-6
CDR3nt: TGTGCCAGCAGTGAAGGGGGGCAAAAGCCCCAGCATTTT; CDR3aa: CASSEGGQKPQHF; j_gene: TRBJ1-5; abundance: NA; d_gene: NA; v_gene: TRBV2
CDR3nt: TGTGCCAGCAGCTTAGGCGCGGGGGGCTCCTACGAGCAGTACTTC; CDR3aa: CASSLGAGGSYEQYF; j_gene: TRBJ2-7; abundance: NA; d_gene: TRBD2; v_gene: TRBV11-2
CDR3nt: TGTGCCAGCAGCTTGGGTCGTACGGATACGCAGTATTTT; CDR3aa: CASSLGRTDTQYF; j_gene: TRBJ2-3; abundance: NA; d_gene: NA; v_gene: TRBV7-3
CDR3nt: TGTGCCAGCAGTTTATCGTCTAGTGTTTTCGGCCTTATGGGGACCCAGTACTTC; CDR3aa: CASSLSSSVFGLMGTQYF; j_gene: TRBJ2-5; abundance: NA; d_gene: NA; v_gene: TRBV27
CDR3nt: TGCAGCGTTGAAAAGAGGCAGGGGGCCTTGAACACTGAAGCTTTCTTT; CDR3aa: CSVEKRQGALNTEAFF; j_gene: TRBJ1-1; abundance: few; d_gene: TRBD1; v_gene: TRBV29-1
CDR3nt: TGTGCCAGCAGCTACGGACAGGGAGTGGAGACCCAGTACTTC; CDR3aa: CASSYGQGVETQYF; j_gene: TRBJ2-5; abundance: NA; d_gene: TRBD1; v_gene: TRBV7-2
CDR3nt: TGCGCCAGCAGCCAGAATTATCTTAATCAGGGCCCCTACAATGAGCAGTTCTTC; CDR3aa: CASSQNYLNQGPYNEQFF; j_gene: TRBJ2-1; abundance: once; d_gene: NA; v_gene: TRBV4-1
CDR3nt: TGTGCCAGCAGTGACAGCGGTACTGGAAACACCATATATTTT; CDR3aa: CASSDSGTGNTIYF; j_gene: TRBJ1-3; abundance: NA; d_gene: NA; v_gene: TRBV6-1
CDR3nt: TGTGCCAGCAACGCGTATGGTAGCGGCACAGATACGCAGTATTTT; CDR3aa: CASNAYGSGTDTQYF; j_gene: TRBJ2-3; abundance: NA; d_gene: NA; v_gene: TRBV9
CDR3nt: TGTGCCAGCAGCAAGAGGGACAGGGGGCGGACCAACTATGGCTACACCTTC; CDR3aa: CASSKRDRGRTNYGYTF; j_gene: TRBJ1-2; abundance: NA; d_gene: NA; v_gene: TRBV21-1
CDR3nt: TGTGCCAGCAGCCAGGGAGGGAACTACGAGCAGTACTTC; CDR3aa: CASSQGGNYEQYF; j_gene: TRBJ2-7; abundance: few; d_gene: TRBD2; v_gene: TRBV9
CDR3nt: TGTGCCAGCAGCTCGCCGGGACTACCGAACACCGGGGAGCTGTTTTTT; CDR3aa: CASSSPGLPNTGELFF; j_gene: TRBJ2-2; abundance: few; d_gene: TRBD2; v_gene: TRBV13
CDR3nt: TGTGCCAGCAGCTTAGGGACAGGGGAGAAGACCCAGTACTTC; CDR3aa: CASSLGTGEKTQYF; j_gene: TRBJ2-5; abundance: medium-sized; d_gene: TRBD1; v_gene: TRBV11-3
CDR3nt: TGTGCCAGCAGCTTTGGACAGAACACCGGGGAGCTGTTTTTT; CDR3aa: CASSFGQNTGELFF; j_gene: TRBJ2-2; abundance: few; d_gene: NA; v_gene: TRBV7-6
CDR3nt: TGTGCCAGCAGTTACTCTAGGGGTACCGGGGAGCTGTTTTTT; CDR3aa: CASSYSRGTGELFF; j_gene: TRBJ2-2; abundance: NA; d_gene: NA; v_gene: TRBV6-5
CDR3nt: TGTGCCAGCAGCTTCGGGGGCGGAGGGGAGACCCAGTACTTC; CDR3aa: CASSFGGGGETQYF; j_gene: TRBJ2-5; abundance: NA; d_gene: NA; v_gene: TRBV11-2